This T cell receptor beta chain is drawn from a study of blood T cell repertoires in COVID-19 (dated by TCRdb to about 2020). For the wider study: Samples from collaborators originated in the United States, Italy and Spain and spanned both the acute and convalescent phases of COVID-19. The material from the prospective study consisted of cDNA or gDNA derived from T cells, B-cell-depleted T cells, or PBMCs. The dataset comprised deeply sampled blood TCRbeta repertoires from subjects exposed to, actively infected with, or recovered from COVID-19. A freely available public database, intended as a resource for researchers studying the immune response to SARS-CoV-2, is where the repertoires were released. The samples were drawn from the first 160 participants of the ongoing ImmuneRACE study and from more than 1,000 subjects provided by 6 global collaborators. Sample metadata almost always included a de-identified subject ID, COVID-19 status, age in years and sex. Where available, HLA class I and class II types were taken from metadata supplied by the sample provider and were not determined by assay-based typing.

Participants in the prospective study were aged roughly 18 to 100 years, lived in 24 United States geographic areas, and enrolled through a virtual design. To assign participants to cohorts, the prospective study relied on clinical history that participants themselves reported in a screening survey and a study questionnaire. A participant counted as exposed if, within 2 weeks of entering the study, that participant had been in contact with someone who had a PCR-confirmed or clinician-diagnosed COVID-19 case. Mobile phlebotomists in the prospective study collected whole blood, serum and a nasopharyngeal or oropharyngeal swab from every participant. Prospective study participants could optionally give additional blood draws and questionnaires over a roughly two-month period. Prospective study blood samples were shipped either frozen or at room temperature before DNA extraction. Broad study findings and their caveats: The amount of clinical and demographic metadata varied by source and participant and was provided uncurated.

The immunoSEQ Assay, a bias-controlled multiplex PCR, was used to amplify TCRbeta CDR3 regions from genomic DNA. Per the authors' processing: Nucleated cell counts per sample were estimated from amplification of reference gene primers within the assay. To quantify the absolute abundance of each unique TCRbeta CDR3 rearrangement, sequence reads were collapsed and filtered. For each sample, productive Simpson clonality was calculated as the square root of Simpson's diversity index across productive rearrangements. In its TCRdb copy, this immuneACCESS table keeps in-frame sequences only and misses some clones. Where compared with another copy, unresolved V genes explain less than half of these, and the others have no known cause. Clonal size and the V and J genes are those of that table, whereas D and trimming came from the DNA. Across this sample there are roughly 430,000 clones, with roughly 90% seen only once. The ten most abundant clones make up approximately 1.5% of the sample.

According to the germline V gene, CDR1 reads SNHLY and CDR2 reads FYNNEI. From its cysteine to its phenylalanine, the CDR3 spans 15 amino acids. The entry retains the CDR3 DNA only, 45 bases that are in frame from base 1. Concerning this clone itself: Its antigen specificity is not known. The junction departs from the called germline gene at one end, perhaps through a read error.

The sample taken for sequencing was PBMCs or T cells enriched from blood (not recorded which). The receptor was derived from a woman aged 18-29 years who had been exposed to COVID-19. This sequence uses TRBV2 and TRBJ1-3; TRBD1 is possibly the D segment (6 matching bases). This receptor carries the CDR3 CASSEVLFQGPLSGF. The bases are TGTGCCAGCAGTGAAGTTCTTTTTCAGGGGCCCTTGAGCGGTTTT.